What follows are 9 T cell receptor beta chains derived from one specimen sequenced in a study of blood T cell repertoires in COVID-19 (TCRdb year 2020). Libraries were made using the immunoSEQ multiplex PCR assay. The table comes from immuneACCESS by way of TCRdb, which keeps in-frame sequences with V and J called. Part of the clones is missing from these tables; in studies checked, under half for an unresolved V gene and the rest for unknown reasons. Within this sample are 200,000 or so clones, with about 80% of them counted one time only. The ten largest clonotypes hold approximately 7.6% of the sample. The sequencing sample was made of PBMCs or T cells enriched from blood (not recorded which). Source of these receptors: a man aged 35-49 years who had recovered from COVID-19.

The chain is built from TRBV5-1 and TRBJ2-2; 10 bases line up with TRBD2. Germline V gene data show CDR1 as SGHRS and CDR2 as YFSETQ. Losses at the gene ends were 4 bases for V and 5 bases for J; bases not matched to a gene: 5. The CDR3 sequence is 15 residues long. This CDR3 is CASSRISGGTGELFF. Written as DNA, the CDR3 is TGCGCCAGCAGCCGTATTAGCGGGGGGACCGGGGAGCTGTTTTTT. Drawing the rest from reference TRBV5-1 and TRBJ2-2, the complete variable domain is KAGVTQTPRYLIKTRGQQVTLSCSPISGHRSVSWYQQTPGQGLQFLFEYFSETQRNKGNFPGRFSGRQFSNSRSEMNVSTLELGDSALYLCASSRISGGTGELFFGEGSRLTVL.

The rearrangement joins TRBV28 to TRBJ1-2; no reliable D call. Trimming took off 5 bases at V and 6 bases at J, with 16 bases between the two ends. CDR3 length: 14 residues. CDR1 MDHEN and CDR2 SYDVKM come from the germline V gene. The CDR3 loop reads CASSLIYPGDGYTF. In nucleotides, the CDR3 is TGTGCCAGCAGTCTGATATACCCCGGGGATGGCTACACCTTC.

The chain employs TRBV5-8 and TRBJ2-6; 12 bases agree with TRBD1. Trimming removed 4 bases from V and 4 bases from J; junction bases left unmatched: 6. Germline CDR1 is SGHTS and CDR2 is YDEGEE. The CDR3 contains 17 residues. Here the CDR3 reads CASSRDRGLPGANVLTF. The CDR3 nucleotides are TGTGCCAGCAGCCGGGACAGGGGGCTCCCCGGGGCCAACGTCCTGACTTTC.

The chain employs TRBV19 and TRBJ2-1; TRBD2 aligns across 9 bases. The CDR3 contains 16 residues. Germline-derived CDR1 and CDR2 are LNHDA and SQIVND (reference sequence). V was clipped by 3 bases and J by 4 bases; unmatched bases: 7. The CDR3 nucleotides read TGTGCCAGTAGTATGTGGGCTAGCGGGGTATACAATGAGCAGTTCTTC. Amino acid sequence: CASSMWASGVYNEQFF.

This clone was detected ten times or more. The chain links TRBV18 to TRBJ1-2; TRBD1 matches at 9 bases. J was trimmed by 8 bases and V by 6 bases; bases with no gene match: 7. The CDR3 is made up of 13 amino acids. Germline V CDR1 and CDR2: KGHSH, LQKENI. In DNA form, the CDR3 reads TGTGCCAGCTCGATGGGGACAGGGAGAGGCTACACCTTC. Encoded protein: CASSMGTGRGYTF. Looking up the rest from reference TRBV18 and TRBJ1-2 gives the full variable domain: NAGVMQNPRHLVRRRGQEARLRCSPMKGHSHVYWYRQLPEEGLKFMVYLQKENIIDESGMPKERFSAEFPKEGPSILRIQQVVRGDSAAYFCASSMGTGRGYTFGSGTRLTVV.

J is TRBJ1-5 and V is TRBV7-2; 8 nucleotides match TRBD1. V lost 3 bases to trimming and J lost 4 bases; unmatched junction nucleotides: 5. The CDR3 has 15 residues. CDR1 is SGHTA and CDR2 is FQGNSA in the germline V gene. CDR3 sequence reads: CASSFRQGANQPQHF. In nucleotides, the CDR3 is TGTGCCAGCAGCTTTAGGCAGGGGGCGAATCAGCCCCAGCATTTT.

V and J are TRBV19 and TRBJ1-5; possible D gene TRBD1, 5 bases. This CDR3 is built from 15 residues. Germline V CDR1 and CDR2: LNHDA, SQIVND (reference sequence). CDR3 in amino acids: CASYPGVPVDQPQHF. CDR3 DNA sequence: TGTGCGAGTTACCCGGGGGTCCCAGTGGATCAGCCCCAGCATTTT.

The chain links TRBV2 to TRBJ1-3; maybe TRBD1 (6 bases). This CDR3 spans 16 amino acids. Trimming pared 5 bases from V and 0 bases from J, leaving 14 bases between. Germline loops: CDR1 SNHLY, CDR2 FYNNEI. As DNA, the CDR3 is TGTGCCAGCAGTTCCGACCGAGGGGGCTCTGGAAACACCATATATTTT. Its translation: CASSSDRGGSGNTIYF.

This clone was seen a handful of times. The chain's CDR3 is CASSQGGQGGYGYTF. The CDR3 DNA is TGTGCCAGCAGCCAAGGGGGACAGGGAGGGTATGGCTACACCTTC. The chain links TRBV4-2 to TRBJ1-2, with 9 bases aligning to TRBD1. The V and J ends lost 1 base and 5 bases, in that order; junction bases with no gene match: 5. The CDR3 runs to 15 residues. Germline CDR1 is LGHNA and CDR2 is YNFKEQ.